This is a list of T cell receptor beta chains from one sample in a study of blood T cell repertoires in COVID-19. Assay: immunoSEQ multiplex PCR; the TCRdb copy retains only in-frame clones and omits some. The sample has roughly 140,000 clones, about 77% seen once. The specimen sequenced was peripheral blood. Receptors were obtained from a man in his sixties with acute or convalescent COVID-19. CDR3s include the opening cysteine and the closing phenylalanine or tryptophan. D genes are given only for firm matches. Size tells how often a clone was seen (once, few, many) or the class of an expanded clone, and some rows leave it out.

clone_size: NA
cdr3_length: 14
j_call: TRBJ1-1
d_call: TRBD1
v_call: TRBV7-8
cdr3_aa: CASSSDRANTEAFF

clone_size: NA
cdr3_length: 15
j_call: TRBJ2-6
d_call: TRBD1
v_call: TRBV19
cdr3_aa: CASSPGTALSNVLTF

clone_size: NA
cdr3_length: 12
j_call: TRBJ2-5
d_call: TRBD1
v_call: TRBV27
cdr3_aa: CASRTGMETQYF

clone_size: NA
cdr3_length: 11
j_call: TRBJ2-1
d_call: NA
v_call: TRBV12-3/TRBV12-4
cdr3_aa: CASSWTFEQFF

clone_size: NA
cdr3_length: 15
j_call: TRBJ2-3
d_call: TRBD2
v_call: TRBV7-9
cdr3_aa: CASSLGSGSTDTQYF

clone_size: NA
cdr3_length: 15
j_call: TRBJ2-1
d_call: NA
v_call: TRBV28
cdr3_aa: CASNNLAGLYNEQFF

clone_size: NA
cdr3_length: 15
j_call: TRBJ2-2
d_call: NA
v_call: TRBV19
cdr3_aa: CASRQRDIPTGELFF

clone_size: NA
cdr3_length: 14
j_call: TRBJ2-7
d_call: TRBD2
v_call: TRBV28
cdr3_aa: CASSPAGRGHEQYF

clone_size: NA
cdr3_length: 14
j_call: TRBJ2-2
d_call: NA
v_call: TRBV7-3
cdr3_aa: CASSFGADTGELFF

clone_size: NA
cdr3_length: 13
j_call: TRBJ2-1
d_call: NA
v_call: TRBV28
cdr3_aa: CASSRTARNEQFF

clone_size: NA
cdr3_length: 16
j_call: TRBJ2-3
d_call: TRBD2
v_call: TRBV5-1
cdr3_aa: CASSSIFSGSSDTQYF

clone_size: few
cdr3_length: 12
j_call: TRBJ1-1
d_call: NA
v_call: TRBV29-1
cdr3_aa: CSVDSRRDFAFF

clone_size: NA
cdr3_length: 16
j_call: TRBJ2-7
d_call: TRBD1
v_call: TRBV4-1
cdr3_aa: CASSQGPTGSMEEQYF

clone_size: NA
cdr3_length: 14
j_call: TRBJ1-5
d_call: NA
v_call: TRBV27
cdr3_aa: CASSLRQSRQPQHF

clone_size: NA
cdr3_length: 13
j_call: TRBJ2-7
d_call: TRBD1
v_call: TRBV19
cdr3_aa: CASRSQQGYEQYF

clone_size: NA
cdr3_length: 16
j_call: TRBJ1-2
d_call: NA
v_call: TRBV12-5
cdr3_aa: CASGLVIGTAPYGYTF

clone_size: NA
cdr3_length: 13
j_call: TRBJ2-7
d_call: NA
v_call: TRBV10-3
cdr3_aa: CAISDRTDNEQYF

clone_size: NA
cdr3_length: 14
j_call: TRBJ2-5
d_call: NA
v_call: TRBV7-8
cdr3_aa: CASSPGQQKETQYF

clone_size: NA
cdr3_length: 13
j_call: TRBJ1-1
d_call: NA
v_call: TRBV4-2
cdr3_aa: CASSLTMNTEAFF

clone_size: NA
cdr3_length: 13
j_call: TRBJ2-7
d_call: TRBD1
v_call: TRBV5-4
cdr3_aa: CASSGGQGYEQYF

clone_size: NA
cdr3_length: 15
j_call: TRBJ1-3
d_call: TRBD1
v_call: TRBV2
cdr3_aa: CASRKGTGLVHTIYF

clone_size: NA
cdr3_length: 16
j_call: TRBJ2-1
d_call: NA
v_call: TRBV21-1
cdr3_aa: CASSKAGTGVGNEQFF

clone_size: NA
cdr3_length: 13
j_call: TRBJ2-7
d_call: NA
v_call: TRBV12-5
cdr3_aa: CASGLSDSYEQYF

clone_size: few
cdr3_length: 13
j_call: TRBJ2-1
d_call: TRBD2
v_call: TRBV10-3
cdr3_aa: CATSQREGNEQFF

clone_size: few
cdr3_length: 15
j_call: TRBJ2-7
d_call: TRBD2
v_call: TRBV6-5
cdr3_aa: CASKTLAGKSYEQYF

clone_size: NA
cdr3_length: 14
j_call: TRBJ2-7
d_call: NA
v_call: TRBV27
cdr3_aa: CASSDSANPYEQYF

clone_size: NA
cdr3_length: 16
j_call: TRBJ2-7
d_call: TRBD2
v_call: TRBV3-1/TRBV3-2
cdr3_aa: CASSPRTSGKSYEQYF

clone_size: NA
cdr3_length: 13
j_call: TRBJ2-1
d_call: NA
v_call: TRBV10-1
cdr3_aa: CASSESRPYEQFF

clone_size: NA
cdr3_length: 15
j_call: TRBJ1-1
d_call: NA
v_call: TRBV28
cdr3_aa: CASSPPWQGNAEAFF

clone_size: once
cdr3_length: 15
j_call: TRBJ2-1
d_call: TRBD2
v_call: TRBV9
cdr3_aa: CASRQSLAGVDEQFF

clone_size: NA
cdr3_length: 13
j_call: TRBJ2-1
d_call: NA
v_call: TRBV18
cdr3_aa: CASFNLLRPGQFF

clone_size: NA
cdr3_length: 16
j_call: TRBJ2-1
d_call: NA
v_call: TRBV6-6
cdr3_aa: CASSDQGGRPYNEQFF

clone_size: NA
cdr3_length: 16
j_call: TRBJ2-3
d_call: TRBD2
v_call: TRBV19
cdr3_aa: CASSAQGGKWSDTQYF

clone_size: NA
cdr3_length: 13
j_call: TRBJ1-2
d_call: NA
v_call: TRBV20-1
cdr3_aa: CSASSPEGYGYTF

clone_size: NA
cdr3_length: 14
j_call: TRBJ1-4
d_call: NA
v_call: TRBV6-1
cdr3_aa: CASSTQGSNEKLFF

clone_size: NA
cdr3_length: 13
j_call: TRBJ2-5
d_call: NA
v_call: TRBV19
cdr3_aa: CASSMGTLETQYF

clone_size: NA
cdr3_length: 15
j_call: TRBJ2-5
d_call: NA
v_call: TRBV24-1
cdr3_aa: CATSDTGTFQETQYF

clone_size: NA
cdr3_length: 16
j_call: TRBJ1-2
d_call: NA
v_call: TRBV5-1
cdr3_aa: CASSLERLSPNYGYTF

clone_size: NA
cdr3_length: 14
j_call: TRBJ1-2
d_call: NA
v_call: TRBV6-2/TRBV6-3
cdr3_aa: CASSYSQGSYGYTF

clone_size: few
cdr3_length: 13
j_call: TRBJ2-4
d_call: NA
v_call: TRBV7-8
cdr3_aa: CASSLIGRGIQYF

clone_size: many
cdr3_length: 13
j_call: TRBJ2-7
d_call: NA
v_call: TRBV12-5
cdr3_aa: CASGPGLTYEQYF

clone_size: NA
cdr3_length: 13
j_call: TRBJ1-4
d_call: NA
v_call: TRBV5-1
cdr3_aa: CASSREFNEKLFF

clone_size: NA
cdr3_length: 15
j_call: TRBJ2-1
d_call: NA
v_call: TRBV7-3
cdr3_aa: CASSLQGAPREEQFF